The 6 T cell receptor beta chains listed next were all sequenced from one sample in a study of technical replicates of blood from a handful of donors. Produced via immunoSEQ multiplex PCR; TCRdb's table is partial and in-frame only. Counted here are 64,000 or so clones, around 97% occurring once; the ten biggest clones make up around 0.22%. What was sequenced was T cells isolated from PBMCs. These receptors all stem from a human donor in good health.

This rearrangement joins TRBV6-5 to TRBJ2-1, with 10 bases fitting TRBD2. Trimming at V came to 0 bases and at J to 15 bases, leaving 5 bases not matched to a gene. Germline CDR1 reads MNHEY; CDR2 reads SVGAGI. The CDR3 runs 13 residues. The CDR3 here is CASSYSWASGRFF. The CDR3 coding sequence is TGTGCCAGCAGTTACTCCTGGGCTAGCGGGAGGTTCTTC.

This sequence joins TRBV7-2 and TRBJ1-2; D is perhaps TRBD1 (5 bases). This CDR3 is built from 14 residues. CDR1 and CDR2 from the germline V gene are SGHTA and FQGNSA. Trimming took 3 bases from V and 4 from J, leaving 12 bases between them. DNA for the CDR3: TGTGCCAGCAGCTTTTTATCAGGGTTCTATGGCTACACCTTC. Translation: CASSFLSGFYGYTF.

The V gene is TRBV6-1, the J gene TRBJ2-6; D not certain. The germline CDR1 and CDR2 sequences are MNHNS and SASEGT. The CDR3 loop spans 14 amino acids. V was cut by 8 bases and J by 4 bases, with 12 bases left in between. The CDR3 is CASAYLRGANVLTF. As DNA, the CDR3 is TGTGCCAGCGCCTACCTGAGGGGGGCCAACGTCCTGACTTTC.

The chain couples TRBV6-1 to TRBJ1-2; D gene uncertain. Germline V lookup: CDR1 MNHNS, CDR2 SASEGT. Trimming shortened V by 6 bases and J by 5 bases, and 10 bases separated the two germline ends. There are 12 residues in the CDR3. As DNA, the CDR3 is TGTGCCAGCAGGATGGACTTTTATGGCTACACCTTC. Translated, it gives CASRMDFYGYTF.

This chain joins TRBV5-1 and TRBJ2-1, with D tentatively TRBD1 (5 bases). The germline V gene encodes CDR1 SGHRS and CDR2 YFSETQ. The ends were cut back, 1 base at V and 4 bases at J, with 15 bases in the middle. The CDR3 is 16 amino acids. Written as DNA, the CDR3 is TGCGCCAGCAGCTTGCTTGCAGGGAACTCTTACAATGAGCAGTTCTTC. It translates to CASSLLAGNSYNEQFF.

The genes are TRBV14 and TRBJ1-4; 7 positions agree with TRBD1. J gave up 8 bases and V 2 bases, and 11 bases lay outside the gene matches. Germline CDR1 reads SGHDN; CDR2 reads FVKESK. This CDR3 region has 16 residues. The CDR3 protein is CASSQHLTGVSEKLFF. CDR3 nucleotides: TGTGCCAGCAGCCAACACCTAACAGGGGTATCAGAAAAACTGTTTTTT. Full variable domain (missing parts from reference TRBV14 and TRBJ1-4): EAGVTQFPSHSVIEKGQTVTLRCDPISGHDNLYWYRRVMGKEIKFLLHFVKESKQDESGMPNNRFLAERTGGTYSTLKVQPAELEDSGVYFCASSQHLTGVSEKLFFGSGTQLSVL.